The next 23 T cell receptor beta chains were all read from a single sample in a study of identifying expanded T cells in peripheral blood. The table came from immunoSEQ multiplex PCR; TCRdb's copy has only in-frame clones and leaves some out. The data contain some 78,000 clones, roughly 89% of them singletons. Source material: blood. These receptors were obtained from a person aged 18 to 75 in good health.

This clone ranks as medium-sized. The V call is TRBV28, the J call TRBJ2-7, with D unresolved. The CDR3 sequence is 12 residues long. Germline V CDR1 and CDR2: MDHEN, SYDVKM. The ends were cut back, 2 bases at V and 3 bases at J, with 5 bases in the middle. CDR3 sequence (DNA): TGTGCCAGCAGTTTAATCCTCTACGAGCAGTACTTC. Its protein is CASSLILYEQYF.

This clone was detected once. The V and J genes are TRBV28 and TRBJ1-4, with D perhaps matching TRBD1 (5 bases). This CDR3 comprises 14 residues. V was shortened by 3 bases and J by 7 bases, with 12 bases between the two germline ends. Per germline, CDR1 MDHEN and CDR2 SYDVKM. CDR3 DNA sequence: TGTGCCAGCAGTTTTAGAGTTAGGGGTGAAAAACTGTTTTTT. Translated: CASSFRVRGEKLFF.

The chain employs TRBV7-2 and TRBJ2-7; 9 bases line up with TRBD1. V trimming: 0 bases; J trimming: 4 bases; junction bases outside the gene matches: 4. Germline V gene data show CDR1 as SGHTA and CDR2 as FQGNSA. This CDR3 contains 15 residues. The CDR3 spells CASSLAGTGMYEQYF. DNA of the CDR3: TGTGCCAGCAGCTTAGCCGGGACAGGGATGTACGAGCAGTACTTC.

This chain joins TRBV6-1 and TRBJ2-7; 7 nucleotides align to TRBD2. Germline CDR1 is MNHNS and CDR2 is SASEGT. With 8 bases clipped from V and 6 bases from J, the junction kept 13 bases outside the gene matches. The CDR3 spans 14 residues. The CDR3 DNA is TGTGCCAGCCAAGGGAGTGGGAGGGCCACCGAGCAGTACTTC. Its translation: CASQGSGRATEQYF.

J is TRBJ2-3 and V is TRBV19; D not resolved. V lost 3 bases, J lost 4 bases, and 8 bases lay in between. This CDR3 has 13 residues. CDR1 and CDR2 (germline): LNHDA, SQIVND (reference sequence). The CDR3: CASSITAADTQYF. Written as DNA, the CDR3 is TGTGCCAGTAGTATTACGGCGGCAGATACGCAGTATTTT.

This clone was observed a handful of times. The CDR3 protein is CSVGQELNYGYTF. CDR3 coding DNA: TGCAGCGTTGGACAGGAACTTAACTATGGCTACACCTTC. The rearrangement uses TRBV29-1 and TRBJ1-2; D is possibly TRBD1 (6 bases). V was pared by 4 bases and J by 1 base, with 10 bases between. Germline assignment: CDR1 SQVTM and CDR2 ANQGSEA. This CDR3 is 13 amino acids long.

The chain has TRBV4-2 and TRBJ2-7; a possible D gene is TRBD1 (6 bases). V lost 0 bases and J lost 6, with 9 bases in between. CDR3 length: 13 residues. The germline gives CDR1 LGHNA, CDR2 YNFKEQ. Written as DNA, the CDR3 is TGTGCCAGCAGCCAAGAACAGGGAACCGAGCAGTACTTC. This encodes CASSQEQGTEQYF.

V and J are TRBV28 and TRBJ2-7; no firm D call. The germline CDR1 and CDR2 sequences are MDHEN and SYDVKM. Trimming cost V 6 bases and J 0 bases, with 18 bases left between them. The CDR3 contains 16 residues. CDR3 amino acids: CASRLALGKSSYEQYF. DNA of the CDR3: TGTGCCAGCAGACTCGCGTTAGGGAAGAGCTCCTACGAGCAGTACTTC.

V is TRBV11-2 and J is TRBJ2-2, with 12 positions matching TRBD1. There are 14 residues in the CDR3. Trimming removed 5 bases from V and 9 bases from J; junction bases left unmatched: 4. Germline V CDR1 and CDR2: SGHAT, FQNNGV. The CDR3 region has the DNA TGTGCCAGCAGCCCCGGGACAGGGGGCCGGGAGCTGTTTTTT. Its translation is CASSPGTGGRELFF.

This chain joins TRBV5-4 and TRBJ1-2; TRBD1 aligns across 9 bases. This CDR3 comprises 15 residues. V lost 0 bases, J lost 8 bases, and 8 bases stayed unmatched. Germline values: CDR1 SGHNT, CDR2 YYREEE (reference sequence). The CDR3, as DNA: TGTGCCAGCAGCTTGGAAGGGACAGGGTCTCTCGGCTACACCTTC. The encoded protein is CASSLEGTGSLGYTF.

The CDR3 nucleotides are TGTGCCAGCAGCTTAGATGGGCGGGAGTGGGATCGCTACGAGCAGTACTTC. This gives the protein CASSLDGREWDRYEQYF. This chain connects TRBV7-9 to TRBJ2-7; TRBD2 agrees at 7 bases. Losses at the gene ends were 1 base for V and 3 bases for J; bases not matched to a gene: 12. The germline V gene has CDR1 SEHNR and CDR2 FQNEAQ (reference sequence). The CDR3 spans 17 residues.

The CDR3 reads CASSLYRSGTGNEQFF. DNA of the CDR3: TGTGCCAGCAGTTTATACCGGAGCGGGACTGGGAATGAGCAGTTCTTC. V gene TRBV28 combines with J gene TRBJ2-1, with 7 bases identical to TRBD2. V shed 1 base and J 7 bases; nucleotides not matched to a gene: 10. The CDR3 length is 16 residues. Germline CDR1 reads MDHEN; CDR2 reads SYDVKM.

The chain couples TRBV19 to TRBJ2-3, with D possibly being TRBD1 (6 bases). Trimming left V 3 bases short and J 2 bases short, with 12 bases between. This CDR3 contains 15 residues. Germline-derived CDR1 and CDR2 are LNHDA and SQIVND (reference sequence). In DNA, the CDR3 is TGTGCCAGTAGTATCTGGGGGCTCGCCACAGATACGCAGTATTTT. This translates into CASSIWGLATDTQYF.

V gene TRBV10-3 combines with J gene TRBJ1-1; D not resolved. Per germline, CDR1 ENHRY and CDR2 SYGVKD. V lost 3 bases to trimming and J lost 4 bases, with 24 bases between them. The CDR3 loop spans 18 amino acids. The CDR3: CAISEKAGPGNEGTEAFF. The CDR3 DNA is TGTGCCATCAGTGAAAAGGCCGGGCCGGGGAACGAGGGCACTGAAGCTTTCTTT.

Only one count was recorded for this clone. V and J are TRBV25-1 and TRBJ1-1, with a weak D call TRBD1 (6 bases). The germline V and J ends were trimmed by 6 bases and 8 bases, with 16 bases remaining between them. Germline assignment: CDR1 MGHDK and CDR2 SYGVNS. This CDR3 region has 13 residues. The CDR3 DNA is TGTGCCAGCAGAATACGGGACACCGGAGAAGCTTTCTTT. It is translated as CASRIRDTGEAFF.

The V gene is TRBV25-1, the J gene TRBJ2-7, with 8 bases identical to TRBD1. Germline values: CDR1 MGHDK, CDR2 SYGVNS. V dropped 5 bases and J dropped 3; count of bases not matched to a gene: 6. The CDR3 extends over 14 amino acids. CDR3 region: CASSSVDRVYEQYF. CDR3 coding DNA: TGTGCCAGCAGTTCAGTGGACAGGGTCTACGAGCAGTACTTC.

The chain joins TRBV7-9 to TRBJ2-7; 7 bases are shared with TRBD1. Germline V gene data show CDR1 as SEHNR and CDR2 as FQNEAQ (reference sequence). This CDR3 contains 14 residues. With V trimmed by 1 base and J by 1 base, 1 base remained unmatched. CDR3 in DNA: TGTGCCAGCAGCTTAGTACAGGGGTCCTACGAGCAGTACTTC. This gives the protein CASSLVQGSYEQYF.

The CDR3 spells CASSEALTGNQPQHF. The DNA of the CDR3 is TGTGCCAGCAGTGAAGCTCTGACAGGGAATCAGCCCCAGCATTTT. The chain uses TRBV6-1 and TRBJ1-5; 7 bases agree with TRBD1. Germline loops: CDR1 MNHNS, CDR2 SASEGT. This CDR3 is built from 15 residues. V was pared by 0 bases and J by 4 bases, with 3 bases of the junction left unmatched.

In nucleotides, the CDR3 is TGTGCCAGCAGCTTGTTGACAGGGGGCGCACCTGACTATGGCTACACCTTC. It codes for CASSLLTGGAPDYGYTF. The chain joins TRBV5-6 to TRBJ1-2, with TRBD1 identical over 10 bases. V lost 1 base to trimming and J lost 3 bases; unmatched junction nucleotides: 9. The length of the CDR3 is 17 residues. Germline assignment: CDR1 SGHDT and CDR2 YYEEEE.

The chain joins TRBV7-2 to TRBJ1-1, with D unresolved. Trimming shortened V by 4 bases and J by 10 bases, and 10 bases separated the two germline ends. The CDR3 extends over 11 amino acids. CDR1 is SGHTA and CDR2 is FQGNSA in the germline V gene. CDR3 DNA: TGTGCCAGCAGCTCCACGTCCGGAGCTTTCTTT. This translates into CASSSTSGAFF.

The V call is TRBV7-6, the J call TRBJ2-5; weak D call: TRBD2 (6 bases). V lost 0 bases and J 5 bases, leaving 13 bases between the germline ends. Germline V gene sequence: CDR1 SGHVS, CDR2 FNYEAQ. CDR3 length: 15 residues. The CDR3 reads CASSLAGLARETQYF. In nucleotides, the CDR3 is TGTGCCAGCAGCTTAGCGGGGCTAGCGAGGGAGACCCAGTACTTC.

The rearrangement uses TRBV28 and TRBJ1-3, with D possibly TRBD1 on 5 matching bases. Germline-derived CDR1 and CDR2 are MDHEN and SYDVKM. V lost 6 bases and J lost 0, with 12 bases in between. The CDR3 has 15 residues. The CDR3 bases are TGTGCCAGCAGGGGTGGGGACCTCTCTGGAAACACCATATATTTT. Translated: CASRGGDLSGNTIYF. The complete variable domain, with remaining parts taken from reference TRBV28 and TRBJ1-3, reads DVKVTQSSRYLVKRTGEKVFLECVQDMDHENMFWYRQDPGLGLRLIYFSYDVKMKEKGDIPEGYSVSREKKERFSLILESASTNQTSMYLCASRGGDLSGNTIYFGEGSWLTVV.

The rearrangement joins TRBV9 to TRBJ2-7; maybe TRBD1 (5 bases). The germline CDR1 and CDR2 sequences are SGDLS and YYNGEE. This CDR3 region has 15 residues. V lost 0 bases and J lost 2, with 12 bases in between. DNA of the CDR3: TGTGCCAGCAGCGTAGAGGACACCCACCCCTACGAGCAGTACTTC. Encoded protein: CASSVEDTHPYEQYF.